This T cell receptor beta chain was identified in a study of identical twins. This CDR3 is built from 16 residues. V lost 3 bases and J 7 bases, leaving 23 bases between the germline ends. Germline CDR1 SGHKS, CDR2 YYEKEE (reference sequence). This clonotype occurred a few times. Its antigen is undetermined. General study results and limits: Findings depended on cross-sectional statistics rather than tracking the same donors.

From the 5' RACE reads, TCRdb called clonotypes with MiXCR, one entry per CDR3 protein. The table has approximately 210,000 distinct CDR3 sequences, around 15% seen once. These data were also reused for a study on T cells expressing NK-cell markers. According to that study: CD3+CD56+NKG2C+, CD3+CD56+NKG2C- and CD3+CD56-NKG2C+ T cells, once sorted, supplied the TCR beta repertoires. CD8+ T cells in over five donors included dominant NKG2C+ clonotypes at 1.0-7.0%.

This receptor was obtained from a woman aged 18-29 years in good health. Sequenced input: CD8+ T cells sorted from blood. The chain has TRBV5-5 and TRBJ2-7; D might be TRBD1 (5 bases). CDR3 bases: TGTGCCAGCAGCTCGAGGAACGTAGGGGTATATGAGGAGCAGTACTTC. Encoded protein: CASSSRNVGVYEEQYF.